The clone carrying this TCR beta chain was recorded only once. In germline, CDR1 is LNHDA, CDR2 SQIVND (reference sequence). V shed 3 bases and J shed 7 bases, with 16 bases lying between them. CDR3 length: 15 residues. The source of the sample is a study of blood T cell repertoires in COVID-19. In the study overall: The samples span acute and convalescent COVID-19 from the United States, Italy and Spain. Sample material is recorded as cDNA or gDNA derived from T cells, B-cell-depleted T cells, or PBMCs.

In the authors' methods: Reference gene primer amplification yielded estimated nucleated cell counts. Repertoires were generated with immunoSEQ multiplex PCR, while TCRdb's copy carries only in-frame clones and drops some. V and J calls and clone size come straight from that table; D and trimming were deduced from the DNA. The sample lists some 150,000 clones; roughly four fifths were seen once. The chain couples TRBV19 to TRBJ1-5, with D unclear. The clonotype originates from a human donor in a cohort sampled during active COVID-19. Input material: peripheral blood. In DNA form, the CDR3 reads TGTGCCAGTAGTATTGGGCAGGTCGGGAGACAGCCCCAGCATTTT. It specifies CASSIGQVGRQPQHF.